Detailed here is one T cell receptor (beta chain). The data were obtained in a study of T cell responses to AZD1222 COVID-19 vaccine. This CDR3 is built from 15 residues. Trimming removed 0 bases at V and 4 bases at J, with 12 bases between. CDR1 and CDR2 from the germline V gene are KGHSH and LQKENI. Clones were sequenced by immunoSEQ multiplex PCR, and TCRdb holds only the in-frame ones, with some missing. The data hold around 130,000 clones, with 80% to 90% observed a single time. The sequence came from an adult who received the AZD1222 COVID-19 vaccine. The specimen comprised peripheral blood, sampled 28 days after the second AZD1222 dose. The chain links TRBV18 to TRBJ1-1; D call uncertain. The CDR3 sequence is CASSPPVFRGTEAFF. The DNA of the CDR3 is TGTGCCAGCTCACCACCGGTTTTTCGTGGCACTGAAGCTTTCTTT.